One and the same sample provided the 29 T cell receptor beta chains below, sequenced in a study of shared clonotypes between healthy human individuals. Only in-frame clones appear in the TCRdb table, and some are missing; sequencing was by immunoSEQ multiplex PCR. The sample lists 2 million to 3 million clones, over 85% seen once, with 0.35% to 0.45% in the top ten. The sample taken for sequencing was naive CD4+ T cells from PBMCs. Subset in this sample: CD45RA+ positively selected. Every receptor here comes from a man aged 18 to 29 in good health. Some clones in this sample may be carry-over from other donors' samples.

In the case of this clone: This specimen includes other DNA sequences encoding the same CDR3. The rearrangement uses TRBV2 and TRBJ1-1; the D is unclear. The CDR3 loop spans 13 amino acids. CDR1 is SNHLY and CDR2 is FYNNEI in the germline V gene. Trimming shortened V by 4 bases and J by 1 base, and 7 bases separated the two germline ends. The CDR3 DNA follows: TGTGCCAGCAGTGGGACCAGGAACACTGAAGCTTTCTTT. This gives the protein CASSGTRNTEAFF.

A remark on this clone: This specimen includes other DNA sequences encoding the same CDR3. The chain carries TRBV11-3 and TRBJ2-2; TRBD2 is a possible D gene (5 bases). Trimming pared 2 bases from V and 2 bases from J, leaving 6 bases between. The CDR3 covers 14 residues. Germline values: CDR1 SGHNT, CDR2 YENEEA. The CDR3 coding sequence is TGTGCCAGCAGCTTAAGCGGCAACACCGGGGAGCTGTTTTTT. Protein sequence: CASSLSGNTGELFF. Drawing the rest from reference TRBV11-3 and TRBJ2-2, the complete variable domain is EAGVVQSPRYKIIEKKQPVAFWCNPISGHNTLYWYLQNLGQGPELLIRYENEEAVDDSQLPKDRFSAERLKGVDSTLKIQPAELGDSAVYLCASSLSGNTGELFFGEGSRLTVL.

The gene calls are TRBV28 and TRBJ2-2, with D perhaps TRBD2 (7 bases). CDR1 and CDR2 from the germline V gene are MDHEN and SYDVKM. The CDR3 spans 14 residues. V lost 3 bases and J lost 7, with 12 bases in between. The CDR3 spells CASSFWGGGGELFF. The CDR3 nucleotides read TGTGCCAGCAGTTTTTGGGGGGGCGGCGGGGAGCTGTTTTTT.

This clone showed up just once. This rearrangement joins TRBV7-9 to TRBJ1-2; TRBD1 agrees at 8 bases. The CDR3 length is 15 residues. V lost 5 bases, J lost 4 bases, and 9 bases stayed unmatched. Germline V gene sequence: CDR1 SEHNR, CDR2 FQNEAQ (reference sequence). This CDR3 is CASSPSDRVGYGYTF. DNA of the CDR3: TGTGCCAGCAGCCCATCGGACAGGGTTGGCTATGGCTACACCTTC.

A word on this clone: Other DNA sequences in the sample encode the same CDR3. The chain is built from TRBV9 and TRBJ2-2; a weak D match, TRBD2 (5 bases). The germline CDR1 and CDR2 sequences are SGDLS and YYNGEE. Trimming left V 0 bases short and J 1 base short, with 7 bases between. This CDR3 comprises 15 residues. CDR3 nucleotide sequence: TGTGCCAGCAGCGTAGGAAGCGGGAACACCGGGGAGCTGTTTTTT. This encodes CASSVGSGNTGELFF.

This clone was counted between two and nine times. Other DNA sequences within the sample encode an identical CDR3. The CDR3 reads CASSADRGTEAFF. CDR3 DNA: TGTGCCAGCAGCGCGGACAGGGGGACTGAAGCTTTCTTT. The chain has TRBV9 and TRBJ1-1; 10 bases are shared with TRBD1. CDR1 is SGDLS, CDR2 YYNGEE, per germline. V shed 3 bases, J shed 5 bases, and the junction held 1 base outside the gene matches. CDR3 length: 13 amino acids.

V usage is TRBV2 and J usage is TRBJ2-1; 8 nucleotides align to TRBD2. This CDR3 comprises 16 residues. J lost 6 bases, V lost 10 bases, and 17 bases had no gene match. The germline CDR1 and CDR2 sequences are SNHLY and FYNNEI. This CDR3 is CATQQWNSGATNEQFF. The CDR3 DNA reads as TGTGCCACTCAACAGTGGAATAGCGGGGCAACCAATGAGCAGTTCTTC.

The genes are TRBV4-1 and TRBJ1-5; 7 bases agree with TRBD1. The V and J ends lost 2 bases and 9 bases, in that order; junction bases with no gene match: 10. The CDR3 has 15 residues. The germline CDR1 and CDR2 sequences are MGHRA and YSYEKL. CDR3 DNA: TGCGCCAGCAGCCAATATCGGCAGGGGGTCCCGCCCCAGCATTTT. This encodes CASSQYRQGVPPQHF.

The chain has TRBV11-2 and TRBJ2-5; TRBD1 aligns across 7 bases. Germline V gives CDR1 SGHAT, CDR2 FQNNGV. The CDR3 runs 12 residues. V was clipped by 4 bases and J by 11 bases; unmatched bases: 7. CDR3 in DNA: TGTGCCAGCAGCTGGCTCCGGGACAGTCAGTACTTC. It encodes CASSWLRDSQYF. Looking up the rest from reference TRBV11-2 and TRBJ2-5 gives the full variable domain: EAGVAQSPRYKIIEKRQSVAFWCNPISGHATLYWYQQILGQGPKLLIQFQNNGVVDDSQLPKDRFSAERLKGVDSTLKIQPAKLEDSAVYLCASSWLRDSQYFGPGTRLLVL.

V gene TRBV9 combines with J gene TRBJ2-3; TRBD2 is a possible D gene (6 bases). The CDR3 extends over 15 amino acids. Germline CDR1 SGDLS, CDR2 YYNGEE. Trimming removed 2 bases at V and 10 bases at J, with 20 bases between. The CDR3 here is CASSVYSTGGEAQYF. CDR3 bases: TGTGCCAGCAGCGTCTACTCGACCGGCGGGGAAGCGCAGTATTTT.

Comments on this clone: Other nucleotide sequences in the sample specify the same CDR3. The gene calls are TRBV2 and TRBJ2-2; TRBD1 agrees at 8 bases. There are 14 residues in the CDR3. In germline, CDR1 is SNHLY, CDR2 FYNNEI. The V and J ends lost 6 bases and 0 bases, in that order; junction bases with no gene match: 0. CDR3 sequence reads: CASRDRANTGELFF. As DNA, the CDR3 is TGTGCCAGCAGGGACAGGGCGAACACCGGGGAGCTGTTTTTT.

Only one count was recorded for this clone. The V call is TRBV19, the J call TRBJ2-1; possible D gene TRBD2, 5 bases. The CDR3 extends over 15 amino acids. V was shortened by 5 bases and J by 9 bases, with 20 bases between the two germline ends. The V gene's germline CDR1 is LNHDA and CDR2 SQIVND (reference sequence). DNA of the CDR3: TGTGCCAGTAGTCTAGTCCATGCAGGTCGGGGTGAGCAGTTCTTC. Translation gives CASSLVHAGRGEQFF.

This rearrangement joins TRBV7-2 to TRBJ2-3; 10 bases match TRBD2. This CDR3 has 16 amino acids. Germline V gene sequence: CDR1 SGHTA, CDR2 FQGNSA. J gave up 0 bases and V 4 bases, and 4 bases lay outside the gene matches. This chain's CDR3 is CASSSSGRTSTDTQYF. CDR3 nucleotides: TGTGCCAGCAGCTCTAGCGGGAGAACTAGCACAGATACGCAGTATTTT.

The V gene is TRBV2, the J gene TRBJ2-7; D unresolved. Germline loops: CDR1 SNHLY, CDR2 FYNNEI. V dropped 4 bases and J dropped 9 bases, with 13 bases sitting between them. The CDR3 totals 12 residues. CDR3 region: CASSVVPGGQYF. The DNA for the CDR3 is TGTGCCAGCAGTGTAGTCCCGGGCGGGCAGTACTTC.

The chain couples TRBV7-9 to TRBJ2-4; D is possibly TRBD2 (5 bases). The CDR3 is made up of 13 amino acids. The germline V gene has CDR1 SEHNR and CDR2 FQNEAQ (reference sequence). Trimming cost V 4 bases and J 6 bases, with 10 bases left between them. Here the CDR3 DNA reads TGTGCCAGCAGCTCGTTGGGGAGAAACATTCAGTACTTC. Translating it yields CASSSLGRNIQYF.

J is TRBJ2-3 and V is TRBV21-1; the D segment call TRBD2 is taken from the table without a DNA check. TRBV21-1 corresponds to a pseudogene. The CDR3 spans 13 residues. CDR3 DNA sequence: TGTGCCAGCAGCAAAGCGTCGGGGTCGGGGCAGTATTTT. Protein product: CASSKASGSGQYF.

The chain uses TRBV6-1 and TRBJ2-2; D unresolved. The germline V gene encodes CDR1 MNHNS and CDR2 SASEGT. The CDR3 is 15 residues long. Trimming took 1 base from V and 2 from J, leaving 8 bases between them. CDR3 amino acids: CASSEVGLNTGELFF. The CDR3 DNA sequence: TGTGCCAGCAGTGAAGTCGGGCTCAACACCGGGGAGCTGTTTTTT.

Note on this clone: One junction end disagrees with the germline gene, perhaps due to a read error. J is TRBJ1-2 and V is TRBV14, with TRBD1 as a possible D gene (6 bases). Germline V CDR1 and CDR2: SGHDN, FVKESK. This CDR3 has 15 residues. In nucleotides, the CDR3 is TGTGCCAGCAGCCAAGATCGGGGGGGCTACTATGGTTACACCTTC. It encodes CASSQDRGGYYGYTF.

The V and J genes are TRBV5-1 and TRBJ1-2, with D maybe TRBD1 (6 bases). The CDR3 contains 12 residues. Germline values: CDR1 SGHRS, CDR2 YFSETQ. V shed 0 bases and J shed 10 bases, with 10 bases lying between them. The CDR3 nucleotides are TGCGCCAGCAGCTTGGACAGGGTTGCCTACACCTTC. It specifies CASSLDRVAYTF.

The rearrangement uses TRBV4-1 and TRBJ1-6; no clear D gene. The length of the CDR3 is 14 residues. CDR1 is MGHRA and CDR2 is YSYEKL in the germline V gene. V was trimmed by 5 bases and J by 9 bases, leaving 14 bases between them. CDR3 DNA sequence: TGCGCCAGCAGCTCCCCTTCGCGGGGTTCACCCCTCCACTTT. Its translation: CASSSPSRGSPLHF.

Note on this clone: Additional DNA sequences in this sample encode the identical CDR3. The chain joins TRBV28 to TRBJ2-7; TRBD1 matches 11 bases. Germline V CDR1 and CDR2: MDHEN, SYDVKM. After removal of 3 bases from V and 0 bases from J, the junction contained 1 base not matched to a gene. This CDR3 contains 15 residues. DNA for the CDR3: TGTGCCAGCAGTTTGGGGACAGGGGGCTCCTACGAGCAGTACTTC. The encoded protein is CASSLGTGGSYEQYF.

Worth noting for this clone: The same CDR3 is also encoded by other DNA sequences in this sample. The chain recombines TRBV5-4 with TRBJ2-5, with D maybe TRBD1 (6 bases). Trimming cost V 0 bases and J 5 bases, with 11 bases left between them. The CDR3 consists of 14 residues. Germline lookup yields CDR1 SGHNT and CDR2 YYREEE (reference sequence). The CDR3 bases are TGTGCCAGCAGCTTGGGGGGGACACAGGAGACCCAGTACTTC. Protein product: CASSLGGTQETQYF.

This chain uses TRBV6-6 with TRBJ1-2; tentatively, D is TRBD1 (6 bases). Germline CDR1 is MNHNY and CDR2 is SVGAGI (reference sequence). V lost 6 bases and J 7 bases, leaving 21 bases between the germline ends. The CDR3 totals 15 residues. The CDR3 spells CASRPQAGGEGGYTF. CDR3 bases: TGTGCCAGCAGACCCCAGGCTGGGGGCGAGGGTGGCTACACCTTC.

The CDR3 DNA sequence: TGTGCCAGCAGTGAATCCGGCGGGAGGGCCCACGAGCAGTACTTC. Encoded protein: CASSESGGRAHEQYF. The chain links TRBV25-1 to TRBJ2-7; 9 nucleotides agree with TRBD2. With V trimmed by 1 base and J by 5 bases, 6 bases remained unmatched. Looked up from germline, CDR1 is MGHDK and CDR2 is SYGVNS. CDR3 length: 15 amino acids.

The table lists this clone with a few counts. The chain has TRBV28 and TRBJ1-4; maybe TRBD1 (5 bases). The germline V gene has CDR1 MDHEN and CDR2 SYDVKM. The CDR3 has 14 residues. V was trimmed by 6 bases and J by 6 bases, leaving 14 bases between them. CDR3 region: CASSPAGKDEKLFF. DNA of the CDR3: TGTGCCAGCAGCCCCGCAGGGAAGGATGAAAAACTGTTTTTT.

The chain uses TRBV4-1 and TRBJ2-1; D is unclear. Trimming shortened V by 3 bases and J by 0 bases, and 12 bases separated the two germline ends. The CDR3 runs to 16 residues. Germline assignment: CDR1 MGHRA and CDR2 YSYEKL. The CDR3 loop is CASSHPYSSSYNEQFF. The CDR3 DNA follows: TGCGCCAGCAGCCACCCTTACTCGAGCTCCTACAATGAGCAGTTCTTC.

This clone came up once. The chain links TRBV28 to TRBJ1-5; TRBD1 is a possible D gene (5 bases). Germline V gene sequence: CDR1 MDHEN, CDR2 SYDVKM. The CDR3 runs to 14 residues. With 3 bases removed from V and 6 bases from J, the gap between germline ends came to 12 bases. As DNA, the CDR3 is TGTGCCAGCAGTTTCATCGGGGCTGCTCAGCCCCAGCATTTT. The encoded protein is CASSFIGAAQPQHF.

CDR3 sequence: CASSRTGSNQETQYF. The CDR3 coding sequence is TGTGCCAGCAGTCGAACAGGTTCAAATCAAGAGACCCAGTACTTC. The chain uses TRBV9 and TRBJ2-5, with D perhaps matching TRBD1 (5 bases). The ends were cut back, 5 bases at V and 2 bases at J, with 16 bases in the middle. The germline V gene has CDR1 SGDLS and CDR2 YYNGEE. This CDR3 is built from 15 residues. Drawing the rest from reference TRBV9 and TRBJ2-5, the complete variable domain is DSGVTQTPKHLITATGQRVTLRCSPRSGDLSVYWYQQSLDQGLQFLIQYYNGEERAKGNILERFSAQQFPDLHSELNLSSLELGDSALYFCASSRTGSNQETQYFGPGTRLLVL.

V usage is TRBV7-3 and J usage is TRBJ1-1; no reliable D call. Per the germline V gene, CDR1 is SGHTA and CDR2 is FQGTGA. CDR3 length equals 13 residues. The V end was cut by 5 bases, the J end by 0 bases, with 7 bases between. CDR3 sequence (DNA): TGTGCCAGCAGCGCACACATGAACACTGAAGCTTTCTTT. This encodes CASSAHMNTEAFF.